This T cell receptor beta chain was recovered during a study of OX40 agonist ivuxolimab in advanced cancers. Study at large: At 0.01 to 10 mg/kg, ivuxolimab was administered intravenously to patients every 2 weeks. The dose-escalation cohort was about 87% male, with a mean age of around 60 years, ranging about 23 to 79. Study-level findings and limits: At 0.1 to 3.0 mg/kg, clonal expansion of CD4+ and CD8+ blood T cells had occurred by week 6.

The CDR3 extends over 15 amino acids. The V gene end was trimmed by 5 bases and the J gene end by 5 bases; junction bases not matched to a gene: 12. Per the germline V gene, CDR1 is SEHNR and CDR2 is FQNEAQ (reference sequence). The method was immunoSEQ multiplex PCR; TCRdb's version includes in-frame clones alone and lacks a portion of them. The sample includes roughly 90,000 clones, more than 75% of them seen just once. On this clone itself: What it recognizes is unknown.

Blood got drawn at baseline, again on cycle 4 day 1, and then on cycle 7 day 1. The source of this sequence is an adult with an advanced solid tumor such as melanoma, head and neck, liver or kidney cancer. The gene calls are TRBV7-9 and TRBJ2-7, with 7 nucleotides matching TRBD2. Here the sequenced sample was CD4+ or CD8+ T cells sorted from blood, taken in a trial of the OX40 agonist ivuxolimab. CDR3 coding DNA: TGTGCCAGCAGCCAACTAGCGAAACAAAGGGACGAGCAGTACTTC. This translates into CASSQLAKQRDEQYF.